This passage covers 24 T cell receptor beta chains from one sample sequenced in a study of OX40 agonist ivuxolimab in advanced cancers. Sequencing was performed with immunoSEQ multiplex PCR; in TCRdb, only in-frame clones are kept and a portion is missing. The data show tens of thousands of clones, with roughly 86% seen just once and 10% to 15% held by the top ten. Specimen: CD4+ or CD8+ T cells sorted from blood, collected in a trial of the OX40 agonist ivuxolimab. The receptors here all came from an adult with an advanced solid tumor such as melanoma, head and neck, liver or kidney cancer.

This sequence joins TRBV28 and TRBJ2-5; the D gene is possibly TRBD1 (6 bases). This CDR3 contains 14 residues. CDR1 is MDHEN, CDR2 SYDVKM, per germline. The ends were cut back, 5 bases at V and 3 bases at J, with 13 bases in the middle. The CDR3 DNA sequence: TGTGCCAGCAGTACTGGGGGCATAAAAGAGACCCAGTACTTC. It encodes CASSTGGIKETQYF.

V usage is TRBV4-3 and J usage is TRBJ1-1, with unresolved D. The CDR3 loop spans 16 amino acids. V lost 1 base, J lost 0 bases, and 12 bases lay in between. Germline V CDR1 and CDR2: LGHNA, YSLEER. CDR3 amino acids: CASSQVPGSLNTEAFF. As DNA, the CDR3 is TGCGCCAGCAGCCAAGTCCCGGGATCACTGAACACTGAAGCTTTCTTT.

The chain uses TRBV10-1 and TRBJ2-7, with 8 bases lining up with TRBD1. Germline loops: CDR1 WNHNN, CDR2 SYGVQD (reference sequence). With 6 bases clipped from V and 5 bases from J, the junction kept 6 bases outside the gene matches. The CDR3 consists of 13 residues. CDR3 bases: TGCGCCAGCAGCCCCGGACAGGGCCACGAGCAGTACTTC. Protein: CASSPGQGHEQYF.

The CDR3, as DNA: TGTGCCAGCAGCTTGGAACCGGGACTGAGAACCGGGGAGCTGTTTTTT. Protein product: CASSLEPGLRTGELFF. The chain uses TRBV7-9 and TRBJ2-2, with D perhaps matching TRBD2 (6 bases). CDR3 size: 16 residues. V shed 3 bases and J shed 5 bases, with 16 bases lying between them. Germline CDR1 and CDR2: SEHNR and FQNEAQ (reference sequence).

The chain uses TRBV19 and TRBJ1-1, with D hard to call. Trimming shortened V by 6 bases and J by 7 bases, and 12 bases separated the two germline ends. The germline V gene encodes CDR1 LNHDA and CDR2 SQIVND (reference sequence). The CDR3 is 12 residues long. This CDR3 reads CASSMGRHEAFF. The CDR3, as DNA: TGTGCCAGTAGCATGGGCAGACATGAAGCTTTCTTT.

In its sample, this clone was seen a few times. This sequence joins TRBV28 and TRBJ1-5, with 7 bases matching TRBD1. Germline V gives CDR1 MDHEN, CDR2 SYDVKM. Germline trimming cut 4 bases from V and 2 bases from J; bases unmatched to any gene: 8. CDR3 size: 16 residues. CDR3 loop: CASSSLTGYGNQPQHF. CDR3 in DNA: TGTGCCAGCAGTTCGTTGACAGGGTATGGCAATCAGCCCCAGCATTTT.

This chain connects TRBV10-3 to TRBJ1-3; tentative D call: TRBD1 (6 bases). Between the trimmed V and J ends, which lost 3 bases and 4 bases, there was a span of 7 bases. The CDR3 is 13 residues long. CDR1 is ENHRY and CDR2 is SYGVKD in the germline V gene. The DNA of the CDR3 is TGTGCCATCAGTGATACAGGGGGAAACACCATATATTTT. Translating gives CAISDTGGNTIYF.

CDR3 sequence reads: CASSIRGEGRGTEAFF. The CDR3, as DNA: TGTGCCAGTAGTATAAGGGGGGAGGGAAGGGGCACTGAAGCTTTCTTT. This chain links TRBV19 with TRBJ1-1; the D gene is possibly TRBD1 (6 bases). Per germline, CDR1 LNHDA and CDR2 SQIVND (reference sequence). Deletions cut 2 bases from V and 4 bases from J, with 17 bases between. CDR3 length equals 16 residues.

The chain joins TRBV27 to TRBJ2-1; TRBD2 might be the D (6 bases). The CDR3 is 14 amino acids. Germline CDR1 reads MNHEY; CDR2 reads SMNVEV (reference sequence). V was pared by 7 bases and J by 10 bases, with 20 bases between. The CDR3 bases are TGTGCCAGCACCCCGGGGGTGGGGGGTGGAGAGCAGTTCTTC. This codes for CASTPGVGGGEQFF.

CDR3 sequence (DNA): TGTGCCAGCATCCCAGACGGACCTTTATTCTATGGCTACACCTTC. Amino acids: CASIPDGPLFYGYTF. The chain links TRBV5-4 to TRBJ1-2; unclear D gene. V was cut by 6 bases and J by 4 bases, with 19 bases left in between. This CDR3 contains 15 residues. Germline CDR1 and CDR2: SGHNT and YYREEE (reference sequence).

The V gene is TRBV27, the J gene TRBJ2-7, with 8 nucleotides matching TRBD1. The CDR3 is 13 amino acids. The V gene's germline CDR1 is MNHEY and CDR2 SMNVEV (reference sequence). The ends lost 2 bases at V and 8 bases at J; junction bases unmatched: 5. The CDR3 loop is CASSLRDRNQQYF. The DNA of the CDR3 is TGTGCCAGCAGTTTAAGGGACAGGAATCAGCAGTACTTC.

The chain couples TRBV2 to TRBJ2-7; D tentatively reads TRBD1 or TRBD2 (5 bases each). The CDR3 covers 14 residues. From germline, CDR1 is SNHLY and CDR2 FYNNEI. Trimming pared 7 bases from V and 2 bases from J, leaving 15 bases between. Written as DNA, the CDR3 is TGTGCCAGCACCGAACGTATGGGGGCCTACGAGCAGTACTTC. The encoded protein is CASTERMGAYEQYF. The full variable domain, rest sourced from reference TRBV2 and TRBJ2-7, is EPEVTQTPSHQVTQMGQEVILRCVPISNHLYFYWYRQILGQKVEFLVSFYNNEISEKSEIFDDQFSVERPDGSNFTLKIRSTKLEDSAMYFCASTERMGAYEQYFGPGTRLTVT.

CDR3 sequence: CASSLRGGLGEQFF. In DNA, the CDR3 is TGTGCCAGTTCTCTTCGGGGGGGGCTAGGTGAGCAGTTCTTC. The chain joins TRBV19 to TRBJ2-1; the match to TRBD2 covers 8 bases. V gave up 8 bases and J gave up 9 bases; unmatched junction bases: 12. The CDR3 length is 14 residues. The germline gives CDR1 LNHDA, CDR2 SQIVND (reference sequence).

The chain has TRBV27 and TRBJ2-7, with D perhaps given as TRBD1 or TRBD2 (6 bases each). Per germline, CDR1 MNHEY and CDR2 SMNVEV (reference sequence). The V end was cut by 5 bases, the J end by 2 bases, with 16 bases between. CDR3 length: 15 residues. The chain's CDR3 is CASSRLGGPTYEQYF. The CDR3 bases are TGTGCCAGCAGTCGCCTGGGGGGCCCAACCTACGAGCAGTACTTC.

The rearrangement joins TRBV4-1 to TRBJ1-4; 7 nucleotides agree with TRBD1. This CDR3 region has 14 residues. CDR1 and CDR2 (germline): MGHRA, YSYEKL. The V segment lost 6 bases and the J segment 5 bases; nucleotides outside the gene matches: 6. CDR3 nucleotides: TGCGCCAGCAGTCCCGGGACAGAGAATGAAAAACTGTTTTTT. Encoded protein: CASSPGTENEKLFF.

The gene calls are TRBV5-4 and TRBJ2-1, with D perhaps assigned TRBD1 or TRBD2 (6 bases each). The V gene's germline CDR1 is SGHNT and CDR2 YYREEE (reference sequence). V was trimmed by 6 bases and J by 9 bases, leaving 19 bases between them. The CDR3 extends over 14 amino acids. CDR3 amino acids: CASTPPRGRGEQFF. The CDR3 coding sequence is TGTGCCAGCACCCCCCCCCGGGGGCGGGGTGAGCAGTTCTTC.

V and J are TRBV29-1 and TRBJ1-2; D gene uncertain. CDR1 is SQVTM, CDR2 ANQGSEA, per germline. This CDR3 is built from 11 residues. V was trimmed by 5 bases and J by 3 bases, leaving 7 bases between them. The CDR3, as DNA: TGCAGCGTTTACCAGGACTATGGCTACACCTTC. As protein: CSVYQDYGYTF.

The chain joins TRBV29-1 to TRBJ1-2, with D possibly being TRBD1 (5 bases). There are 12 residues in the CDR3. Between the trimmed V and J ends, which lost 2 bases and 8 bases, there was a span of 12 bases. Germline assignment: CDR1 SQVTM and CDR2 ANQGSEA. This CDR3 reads CSVEPGREGYTF. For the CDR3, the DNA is TGCAGCGTTGAACCAGGGAGAGAGGGCTACACCTTC.

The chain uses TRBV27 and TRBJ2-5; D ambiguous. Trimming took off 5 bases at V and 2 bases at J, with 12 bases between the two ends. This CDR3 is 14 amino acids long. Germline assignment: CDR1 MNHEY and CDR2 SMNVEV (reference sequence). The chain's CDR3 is CASSPLERQETQYF. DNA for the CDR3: TGTGCCAGCAGTCCCTTAGAGAGACAAGAGACCCAGTACTTC.

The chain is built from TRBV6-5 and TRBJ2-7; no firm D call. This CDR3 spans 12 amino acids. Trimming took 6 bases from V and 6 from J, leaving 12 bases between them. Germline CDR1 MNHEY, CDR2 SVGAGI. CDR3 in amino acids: CASSSISTEQYF. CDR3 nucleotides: TGTGCCAGCAGCTCGATATCAACCGAGCAGTACTTC.

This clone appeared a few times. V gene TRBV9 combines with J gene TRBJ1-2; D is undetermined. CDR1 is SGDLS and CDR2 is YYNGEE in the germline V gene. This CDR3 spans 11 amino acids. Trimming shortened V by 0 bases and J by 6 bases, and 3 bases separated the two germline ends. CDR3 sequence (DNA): TGTGCCAGCAGCGTAGGGGATGGCTACACCTTC. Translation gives CASSVGDGYTF.

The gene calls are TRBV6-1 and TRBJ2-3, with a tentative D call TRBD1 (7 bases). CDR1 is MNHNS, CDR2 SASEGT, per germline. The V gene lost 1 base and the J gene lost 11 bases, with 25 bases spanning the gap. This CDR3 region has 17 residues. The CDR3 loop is CASSEGLVGGPQGGQYF. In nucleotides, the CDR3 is TGTGCCAGCAGTGAAGGACTAGTGGGGGGCCCTCAGGGGGGGCAGTATTTT.

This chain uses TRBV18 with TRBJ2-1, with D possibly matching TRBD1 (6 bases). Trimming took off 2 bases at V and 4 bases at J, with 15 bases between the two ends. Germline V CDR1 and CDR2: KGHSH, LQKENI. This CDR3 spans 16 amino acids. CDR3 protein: CASSPVPGQLYNEQFF. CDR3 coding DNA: TGTGCCAGCTCACCAGTTCCGGGACAATTATACAATGAGCAGTTCTTC.

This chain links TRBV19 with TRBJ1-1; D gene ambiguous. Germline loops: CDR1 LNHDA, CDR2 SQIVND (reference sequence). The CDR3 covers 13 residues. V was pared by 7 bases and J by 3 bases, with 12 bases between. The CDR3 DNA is TGTGCCAGTAAGAAGCCCCCTTACACTGAAGCTTTCTTT. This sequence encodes CASKKPPYTEAFF.